These 18 T cell receptor beta chains originate from one sample sequenced in a study of PD-L1 blockade in urothelial cancer. Clones were sequenced by immunoSEQ multiplex PCR, and TCRdb holds only the in-frame ones, with some missing. This repertoire shows some 48,000 clones, about four fifths found once; its top ten account for approximately 8.2%. The time point was: peripheral blood 6 weeks after treatment start. This sample comprised PBMCs, obtained around atezolizumab (anti-PD-L1) treatment. The receptors here all came from a man in his 70s with urothelial cancer.

The chain carries TRBV7-8 and TRBJ2-1; D possibly corresponds to TRBD1 (5 bases). Trimming cost V 5 bases and J 0 bases, with 14 bases left between them. Germline CDR1 reads SGHVS; CDR2 reads FQNEAQ. The CDR3 spans 16 residues. CDR3 amino acids: CASSPGSPSSYNEQFF. CDR3 nucleotide sequence: TGTGCCAGCAGCCCAGGGTCCCCGAGCTCCTACAATGAGCAGTTCTTC. The whole variable domain, remainder taken from reference TRBV7-8 and TRBJ2-1, is GAGVSQSPRYKVAKRGQDVALRCDPISGHVSLFWYQQALGQGPEFLTYFQNEAQLDKSGLPSDRFFAERPEGSVSTLKIQRTQQEDSAVYLCASSPGSPSSYNEQFFGPGTRLTVL.

This clone was counted a single time. The chain combines TRBV25-1 with TRBJ1-4, with D unclear. CDR1 is MGHDK and CDR2 is SYGVNS in the germline V gene. This CDR3 region has 12 residues. The V and J ends lost 5 bases and 10 bases respectively, with 11 bases between them. Here the CDR3 reads CASSSGNRKLFF. The CDR3 bases are TGTGCCAGCAGTTCGGGGAATAGAAAACTGTTTTTT. The variable domain in full, with the rest retrieved from reference TRBV25-1 and TRBJ1-4, is EADIYQTPRYLVIGTGKKITLECSQTMGHDKMYWYQQDPGMELHLIHYSYGVNSTEKGDLSSESTVSRIRTEHFPLTLESARPSHTSQYLCASSSGNRKLFFGSGTQLSVL.

The gene calls are TRBV15 and TRBJ2-7; a weak D match, TRBD1 (6 bases). The CDR3 totals 13 residues. Trimming took 4 bases from V and 7 from J, leaving 14 bases between them. Germline loops: CDR1 LNHNV, CDR2 YYDKDF (reference sequence). CDR3 coding DNA: TGTGCCACCAGCATCTCAGGGGCAGGAGAGCAGTACTTC. It specifies CATSISGAGEQYF.

For this clone: At one end the junction does not follow the germline gene, possibly because of a read error. The CDR3 reads CAISAAGGQGNEKLFF. The CDR3 DNA reads as TGTGCTATCAGTGCAGCAGGGGGCCAGGGTAATGAAAAACTGTTTTTT. The chain has TRBV10-3 and TRBJ1-4, with 8 bases lining up with TRBD1. The CDR3 is 16 amino acids. In germline, CDR1 is ENHRY, CDR2 SYGVKD.

J is TRBJ2-3 and V is TRBV7-9; D is possibly TRBD2 (6 bases). Germline V CDR1 and CDR2: SEHNR, FQNEAQ (reference sequence). This CDR3 contains 15 residues. The V end lost 2 bases, the J end lost 4 bases, and 13 bases lay between the germline ends. This chain's CDR3 is CASSLSGPAPDTQYF. The CDR3 nucleotides read TGTGCCAGCAGCTTAAGCGGGCCGGCCCCAGATACGCAGTATTTT.

CDR3 protein: CASTITTGGTEAFF. The CDR3 DNA sequence: TGTGCCAGCACTATAACAACAGGGGGGACTGAAGCTTTCTTT. The gene calls are TRBV6-1 and TRBJ1-1, with 8 bases aligning to TRBD1. The CDR3 is 14 residues long. Germline V gene data show CDR1 as MNHNS and CDR2 as SASEGT. V shed 7 bases, J shed 5 bases, and the junction held 9 bases outside the gene matches.

The chain employs TRBV5-6 and TRBJ1-2; TRBD1 agrees at 7 bases. The CDR3 has 13 residues. V shed 5 bases, J shed 4 bases, and the junction held 5 bases outside the gene matches. Per germline, CDR1 SGHDT and CDR2 YYEEEE. The chain's CDR3 is CASRITGVYGYTF. Here the CDR3 DNA reads TGTGCCAGCAGGATTACAGGGGTCTATGGCTACACCTTC. The variable domain in full, completed from reference TRBV5-6 and TRBJ1-2, reads DAGVTQSPTHLIKTRGQQVTLRCSPKSGHDTVSWYQQALGQGPQFIFQYYEEEERQRGNFPDRFSGHQFPNYSSELNVNALLLGDSALYLCASRITGVYGYTFGSGTRLTVV.

The chain employs TRBV10-1 and TRBJ2-7; 10 bases align to TRBD2. Germline V gene lookup returns CDR1 WNHNN and CDR2 SYGVQD (reference sequence). Trimming cost V 2 bases and J 3 bases; bases outside gene matches: 7. This CDR3 is 16 amino acids long. The CDR3 nucleotides are TGCGCCAGCAGTGAGACTGAGGCTAGCGGGAGCTACGAGCAGTACTTC. Translated: CASSETEASGSYEQYF.

V is TRBV13 and J is TRBJ2-2; no firm D call. With 1 base removed from V and 7 bases from J, the gap between germline ends came to 7 bases. This CDR3 is 13 amino acids long. In germline, CDR1 is PRHDT, CDR2 FYEKMQ (reference sequence). The CDR3: CASSLDPGGELFF. The DNA for the CDR3 is TGTGCCAGCAGCTTAGATCCCGGCGGGGAGCTGTTTTTT.

This chain connects TRBV6-5 to TRBJ2-3; D possibly corresponds to TRBD1 (6 bases). The CDR3 runs to 15 residues. Trimming took 6 bases from V and 2 from J, leaving 15 bases between them. Per germline, CDR1 MNHEY and CDR2 SVGAGI. CDR3 bases: TGTGCCAGCAGACCCCTTACAGGGATCACAGATACGCAGTATTTT. Translated: CASRPLTGITDTQYF.

The rearrangement links TRBV18 to TRBJ2-7; TRBD2 matches at 12 bases. This CDR3 has 14 residues. Germline CDR1 is KGHSH and CDR2 is LQKENI. The ends lost 6 bases at V and 4 bases at J; junction bases unmatched: 4. The CDR3 DNA is TGTGCCAGCTCGCTAGCGGGAGGGACATACGAGCAGTACTTC. It translates to CASSLAGGTYEQYF.

This chain joins TRBV5-1 and TRBJ2-1; weak D call: TRBD1 (6 bases). V was trimmed by 3 bases and J by 2 bases, leaving 15 bases between them. The CDR3 has 16 residues. Germline-derived CDR1 and CDR2 are SGHRS and YFSETQ. The CDR3 region has the DNA TGCGCCAGCAGCTCGCAGGGACACGGGACCTACAATGAGCAGTTCTTC. Encoded protein: CASSSQGHGTYNEQFF.

This clone has a handful of counts. The chain combines TRBV19 with TRBJ2-1; 7 bases are shared with TRBD2. The CDR3 is 15 residues long. The V and J ends lost 4 bases and 6 bases, in that order; junction bases with no gene match: 9. The germline gives CDR1 LNHDA, CDR2 SQIVND (reference sequence). CDR3 in DNA: TGTGCCAGTAGTAAAGGACTAGTGAATGGCAATGAGCAGTTCTTC. This translates into CASSKGLVNGNEQFF.

The chain uses TRBV6-1 and TRBJ2-1; 8 positions agree with TRBD2. The CDR3 is 11 amino acids. CDR1 and CDR2 from the germline V gene are MNHNS and SASEGT. The trim removed 7 bases at V and 12 bases at J, leaving 5 bases unmatched. The CDR3 nucleotides read TGTGCCAGCACCACTCGGGGGGGGCAGTTCTTC. Residues: CASTTRGGQFF.

The V call is TRBV5-4, the J call TRBJ1-2; tentatively, D is TRBD1 (5 bases). V lost 0 bases to trimming and J lost 2 bases, with 11 bases between them. This CDR3 spans 15 amino acids. From germline, CDR1 is SGHNT and CDR2 YYREEE (reference sequence). CDR3 residues: CASSLGDRKNYGYTF. Here the CDR3 DNA reads TGTGCCAGCAGCTTGGGTGACAGAAAAAACTATGGCTACACCTTC. Full variable domain (rest looked up from reference TRBV5-4 and TRBJ1-2): ETGVTQSPTHLIKTRGQQVTLRCSSQSGHNTVSWYQQALGQGPQFIFQYYREEENGRGNFPPRFSGLQFPNYSSELNVNALELDDSALYLCASSLGDRKNYGYTFGSGTRLTVV.

This sequence joins TRBV30 and TRBJ2-5; 8 nucleotides agree with TRBD1. The J segment lost 2 bases and the V segment lost 3 bases, leaving 2 bases of the junction unmatched. The CDR3 sequence is 13 residues long. CDR1 is GTSNPN, CDR2 SVGIG, per germline (reference sequence). The DNA for the CDR3 is TGTGCCTGGAGAAACAGGGGGCAAGAGACCCAGTACTTC. It translates to CAWRNRGQETQYF. The full variable domain, rest sourced from reference TRBV30 and TRBJ2-5, is SQTIHQWPATLVQPVGSPLSLECTVEGTSNPNLYWYRQAAGRGLQLLFYSVGIGQISSEVPQNLSASRPQDRQFILSSKKLLLSDSGFYLCAWRNRGQETQYFGPGTRLLVL.

The chain carries TRBV6-1 and TRBJ1-6, with a tentative D call TRBD1 (5 bases). Germline assignment: CDR1 MNHNS and CDR2 SASEGT. The CDR3 length is 13 residues. Between the trimmed V and J ends, which lost 4 bases and 11 bases, there was a span of 12 bases. Here the CDR3 reads CASSVGVETPLHF. The DNA of the CDR3 is TGTGCCAGCAGTGTAGGGGTAGAAACACCCCTCCACTTT.

CDR3 sequence (DNA): TGCGCCAGCAGCTGGGTGGCGGAGGCCAATGAGCAGTTCTTC. Translating it yields CASSWVAEANEQFF. The V and J genes are TRBV5-1 and TRBJ2-1; D possibly corresponds to TRBD2 (5 bases). This CDR3 has 14 residues. V was clipped by 3 bases and J by 6 bases, with 13 bases between them. The V gene's germline CDR1 is SGHRS and CDR2 YFSETQ.